This T cell receptor beta chain was recovered during a study of blood T cell repertoires in COVID-19. Study context: The samples span acute and convalescent COVID-19 from the United States, Italy and Spain. PBMCs, B-cell-depleted T cells, or T cells provided the cDNA or gDNA that made up the material.

J was trimmed by 2 bases and V by 6 bases; bases with no gene match: 5. Germline V gene sequence: CDR1 MNHNY, CDR2 SVGAGI (reference sequence). The CDR3 sequence is 15 residues long. Repertoires were generated with immunoSEQ multiplex PCR, while TCRdb's copy carries only in-frame clones and drops some. The data show some 20,000 clones, about 88% seen once. The sequence derives from a human donor in a cohort sampled during active COVID-19. The source material was peripheral blood. This chain links TRBV6-6 with TRBJ2-5; 11 bases agree with TRBD2. The CDR3 DNA reads TGTGCCAGCAGAACTAGCGGGGGAAAACAAGAGACCCAGTACTTC. Amino acid sequence: CASRTSGGKQETQYF.